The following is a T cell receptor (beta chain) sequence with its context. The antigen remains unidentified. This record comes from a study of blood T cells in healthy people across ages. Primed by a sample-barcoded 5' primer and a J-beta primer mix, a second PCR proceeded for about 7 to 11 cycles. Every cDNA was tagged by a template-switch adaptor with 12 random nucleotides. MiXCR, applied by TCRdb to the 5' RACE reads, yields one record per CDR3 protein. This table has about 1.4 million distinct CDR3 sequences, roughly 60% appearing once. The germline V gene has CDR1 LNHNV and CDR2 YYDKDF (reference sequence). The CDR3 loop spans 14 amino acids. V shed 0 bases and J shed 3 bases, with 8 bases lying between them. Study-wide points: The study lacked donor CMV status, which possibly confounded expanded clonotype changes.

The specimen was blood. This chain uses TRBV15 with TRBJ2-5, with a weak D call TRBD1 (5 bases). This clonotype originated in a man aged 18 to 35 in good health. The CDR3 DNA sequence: TGTGCCACCAGCAGAGACACAGGAGAAGAGACCCAGTACTTC. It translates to CATSRDTGEETQYF.